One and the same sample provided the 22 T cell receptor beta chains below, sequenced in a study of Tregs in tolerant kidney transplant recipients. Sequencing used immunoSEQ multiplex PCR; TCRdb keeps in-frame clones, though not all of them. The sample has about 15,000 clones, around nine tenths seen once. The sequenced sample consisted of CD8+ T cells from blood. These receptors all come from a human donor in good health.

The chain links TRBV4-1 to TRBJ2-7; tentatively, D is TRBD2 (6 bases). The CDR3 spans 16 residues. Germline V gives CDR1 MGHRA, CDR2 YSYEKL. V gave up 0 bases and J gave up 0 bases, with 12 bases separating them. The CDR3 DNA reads TGCGCCAGCAGCCAAGATTGGCAGGAGGGCTCCTACGAGCAGTACTTC. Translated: CASSQDWQEGSYEQYF.

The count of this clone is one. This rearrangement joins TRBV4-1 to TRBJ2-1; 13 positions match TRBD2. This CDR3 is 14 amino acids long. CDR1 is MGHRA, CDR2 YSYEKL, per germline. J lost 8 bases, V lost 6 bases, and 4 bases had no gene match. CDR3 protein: CASRTSGGADEQFF. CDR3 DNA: TGCGCCAGCAGAACTAGCGGGGGGGCCGATGAGCAGTTCTTC.

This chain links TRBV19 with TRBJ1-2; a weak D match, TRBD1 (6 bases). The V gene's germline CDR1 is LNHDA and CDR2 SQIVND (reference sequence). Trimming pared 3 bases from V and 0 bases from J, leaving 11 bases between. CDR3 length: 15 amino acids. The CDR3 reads CASSMGGSANYGYTF. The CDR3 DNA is TGTGCCAGTAGTATGGGGGGCAGCGCTAACTATGGCTACACCTTC.

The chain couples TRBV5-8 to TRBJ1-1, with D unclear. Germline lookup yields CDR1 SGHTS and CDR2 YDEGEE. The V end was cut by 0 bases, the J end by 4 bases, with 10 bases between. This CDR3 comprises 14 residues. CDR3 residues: CASSLGPMGTEAFF. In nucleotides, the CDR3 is TGTGCCAGCAGCTTGGGGCCGATGGGCACTGAAGCTTTCTTT.

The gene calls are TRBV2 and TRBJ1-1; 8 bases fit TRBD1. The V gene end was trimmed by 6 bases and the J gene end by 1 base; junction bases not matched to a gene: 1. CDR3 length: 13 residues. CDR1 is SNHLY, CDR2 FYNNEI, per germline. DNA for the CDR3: TGTGCCAGCAGGGGGACAGGGAACACTGAAGCTTTCTTT. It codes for CASRGTGNTEAFF.

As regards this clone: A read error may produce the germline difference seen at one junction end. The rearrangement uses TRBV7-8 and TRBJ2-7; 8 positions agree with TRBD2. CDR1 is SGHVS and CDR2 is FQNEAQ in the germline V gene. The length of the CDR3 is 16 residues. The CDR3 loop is CASTLKAAGEYYEQYF. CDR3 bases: TGTGCCAGCACCTTAAAGGCAGCGGGAGAGTACTACGAGCAGTACTTC. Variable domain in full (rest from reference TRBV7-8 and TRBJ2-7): GAGVSQSPRYKVAKRGQDVALRCDPISGHVSLFWYQQALGQGPEFLTYFQNEAQLDKSGLPSDRFFAERPEGSVSTLKIQRTQQEDSAVYLCASTLKAAGEYYEQYFGPGTRLTVT.

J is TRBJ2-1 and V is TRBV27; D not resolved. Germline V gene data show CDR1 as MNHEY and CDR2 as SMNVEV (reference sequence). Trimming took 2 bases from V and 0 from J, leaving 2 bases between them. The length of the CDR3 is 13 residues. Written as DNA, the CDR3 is TGTGCCAGCAGTTTAAACTCCTACAATGAGCAGTTCTTC. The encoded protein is CASSLNSYNEQFF.

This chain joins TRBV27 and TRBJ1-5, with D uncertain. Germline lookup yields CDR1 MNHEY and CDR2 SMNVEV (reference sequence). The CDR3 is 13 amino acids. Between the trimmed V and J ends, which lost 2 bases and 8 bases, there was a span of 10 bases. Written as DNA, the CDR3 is TGTGCCAGCAGTTTACGATCCCTTAAGCCCCAGCATTTT. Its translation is CASSLRSLKPQHF.

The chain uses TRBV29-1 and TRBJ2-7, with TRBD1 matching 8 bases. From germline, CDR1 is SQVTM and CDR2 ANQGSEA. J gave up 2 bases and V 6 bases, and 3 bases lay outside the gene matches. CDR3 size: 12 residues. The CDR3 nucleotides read TGCAGCGTGATGACAGGGGCCTACGAGCAGTACTTC. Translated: CSVMTGAYEQYF.

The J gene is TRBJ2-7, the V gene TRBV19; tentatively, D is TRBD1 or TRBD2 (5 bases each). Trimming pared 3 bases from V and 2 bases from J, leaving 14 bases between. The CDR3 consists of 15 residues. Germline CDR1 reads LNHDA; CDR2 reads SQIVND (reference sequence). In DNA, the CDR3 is TGTGCCAGTAGTATGAGTCCTAGCAGGGCCTACGAGCAGTACTTC. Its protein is CASSMSPSRAYEQYF.

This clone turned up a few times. Written as DNA, the CDR3 is TGTGCCAGCAGCGCGGTAGGGACTCGGGGGCAGCCCCAGCATTTT. Translated: CASSAVGTRGQPQHF. The chain uses TRBV9 and TRBJ1-5, with a possible D match to TRBD1 (5 bases). There are 15 residues in the CDR3. Trimming left V 3 bases short and J 7 bases short, with 17 bases between. Germline lookup yields CDR1 SGDLS and CDR2 YYNGEE.

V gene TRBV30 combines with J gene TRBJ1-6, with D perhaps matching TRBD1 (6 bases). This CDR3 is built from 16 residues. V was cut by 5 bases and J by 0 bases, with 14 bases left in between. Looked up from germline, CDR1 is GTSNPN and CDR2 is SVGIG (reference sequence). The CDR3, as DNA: TGTGCCTGGGGTGGGACACTAAGCTCCTATAATTCACCCCTCCACTTT. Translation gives CAWGGTLSSYNSPLHF.

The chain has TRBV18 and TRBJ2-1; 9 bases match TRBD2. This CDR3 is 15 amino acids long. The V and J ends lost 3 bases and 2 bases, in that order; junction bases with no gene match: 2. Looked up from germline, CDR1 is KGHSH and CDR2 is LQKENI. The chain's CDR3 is CASSPASGAYNEQFF. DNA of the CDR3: TGTGCCAGCTCACCCGCTAGCGGGGCCTACAATGAGCAGTTCTTC. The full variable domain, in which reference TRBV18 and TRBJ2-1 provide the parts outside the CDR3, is NAGVMQNPRHLVRRRGQEARLRCSPMKGHSHVYWYRQLPEEGLKFMVYLQKENIIDESGMPKERFSAEFPKEGPSILRIQQVVRGDSAAYFCASSPASGAYNEQFFGPGTRLTVL.

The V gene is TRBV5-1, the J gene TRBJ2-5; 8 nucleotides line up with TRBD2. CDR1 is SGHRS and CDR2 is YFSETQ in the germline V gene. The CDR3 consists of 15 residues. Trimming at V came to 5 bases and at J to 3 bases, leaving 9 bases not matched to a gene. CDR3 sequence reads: CASRPHGGAEETQYF. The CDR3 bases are TGCGCCAGCAGACCTCACGGGGGGGCCGAAGAGACCCAGTACTTC.

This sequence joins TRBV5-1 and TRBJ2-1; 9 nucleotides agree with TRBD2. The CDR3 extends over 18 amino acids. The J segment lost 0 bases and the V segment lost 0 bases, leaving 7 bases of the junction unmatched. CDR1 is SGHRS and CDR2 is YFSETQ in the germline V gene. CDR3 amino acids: CASSLARREGLSYNEQFF. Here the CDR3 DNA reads TGCGCCAGCAGCTTGGCCCGGCGGGAGGGCCTCTCCTACAATGAGCAGTTCTTC. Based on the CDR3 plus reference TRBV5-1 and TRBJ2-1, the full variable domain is KAGVTQTPRYLIKTRGQQVTLSCSPISGHRSVSWYQQTPGQGLQFLFEYFSETQRNKGNFPGRFSGRQFSNSRSEMNVSTLELGDSALYLCASSLARREGLSYNEQFFGPGTRLTVL.

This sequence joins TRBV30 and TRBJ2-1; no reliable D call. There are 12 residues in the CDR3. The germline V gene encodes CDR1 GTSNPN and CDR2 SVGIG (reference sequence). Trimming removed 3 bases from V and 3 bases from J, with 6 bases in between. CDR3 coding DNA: TGTGCCTGGAGGGCTGTCTACAATGAGCAGTTCTTC. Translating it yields CAWRAVYNEQFF.

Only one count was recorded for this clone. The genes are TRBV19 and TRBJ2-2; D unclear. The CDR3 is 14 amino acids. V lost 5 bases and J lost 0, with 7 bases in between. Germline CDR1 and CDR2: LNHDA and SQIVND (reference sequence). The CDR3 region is CASSLTSNTGELFF. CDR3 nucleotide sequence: TGTGCCAGTAGTCTAACATCGAACACCGGGGAGCTGTTTTTT. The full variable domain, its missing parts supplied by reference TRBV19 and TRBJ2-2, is DGGITQSPKYLFRKEGQNVTLSCEQNLNHDAMYWYRQDPGQGLRLIYYSQIVNDFQKGDIAEGYSVSREKKESFPLTVTSAQKNPTAFYLCASSLTSNTGELFFGEGSRLTVL.

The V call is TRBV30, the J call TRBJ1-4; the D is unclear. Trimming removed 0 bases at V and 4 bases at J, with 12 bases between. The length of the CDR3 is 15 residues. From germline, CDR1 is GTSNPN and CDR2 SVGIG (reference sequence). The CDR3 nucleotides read TGTGCCTGGAGTGTATTGACTGAAGTTAATGAAAAACTGTTTTTT. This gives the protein CAWSVLTEVNEKLFF. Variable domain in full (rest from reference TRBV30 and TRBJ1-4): SQTIHQWPATLVQPVGSPLSLECTVEGTSNPNLYWYRQAAGRGLQLLFYSVGIGQISSEVPQNLSASRPQDRQFILSSKKLLLSDSGFYLCAWSVLTEVNEKLFFGSGTQLSVL.

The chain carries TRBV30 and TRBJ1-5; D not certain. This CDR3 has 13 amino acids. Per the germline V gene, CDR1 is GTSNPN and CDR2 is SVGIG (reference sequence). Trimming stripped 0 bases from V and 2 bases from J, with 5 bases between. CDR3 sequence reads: CAWSVLGNQPQHF. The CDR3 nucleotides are TGTGCCTGGAGTGTACTTGGCAATCAGCCCCAGCATTTT.

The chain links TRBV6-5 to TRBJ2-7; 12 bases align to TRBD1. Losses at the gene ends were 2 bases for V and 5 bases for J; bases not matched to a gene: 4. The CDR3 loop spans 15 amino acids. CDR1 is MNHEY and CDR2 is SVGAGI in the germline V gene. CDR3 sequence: CASSYGGQGANEQYF. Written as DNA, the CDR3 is TGTGCCAGCAGTTACGGGGGACAGGGGGCTAACGAGCAGTACTTC.

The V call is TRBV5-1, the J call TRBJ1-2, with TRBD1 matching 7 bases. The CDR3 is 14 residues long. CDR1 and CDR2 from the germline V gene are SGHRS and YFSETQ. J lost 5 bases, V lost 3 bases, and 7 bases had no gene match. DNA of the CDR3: TGCGCCAGCAGCTCCCCGACAGGGAATTATGGCTACACCTTC. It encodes CASSSPTGNYGYTF.

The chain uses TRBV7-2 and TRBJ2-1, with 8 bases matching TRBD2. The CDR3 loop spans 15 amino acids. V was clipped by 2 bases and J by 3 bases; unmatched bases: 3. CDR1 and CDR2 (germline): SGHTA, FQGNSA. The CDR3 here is CASSLNGGDYNEQFF. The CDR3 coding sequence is TGTGCCAGCAGCTTAAACGGGGGGGACTACAATGAGCAGTTCTTC.